This T cell receptor beta chain is from a study of cytomegalovirus exposure and HLA in healthy donors. Primers: 60 Vbeta forward and 13 Jbeta reverse. This table comes from immunoSEQ multiplex PCR, and its TCRdb copy is limited to in-frame clones, with some not included. The sample yields some 130,000 clones, roughly three quarters seen once. Trimming stripped 3 bases from V and 2 bases from J, with 11 bases between. Germline V gene lookup returns CDR1 SNHLY and CDR2 FYNNEI. The CDR3 is 15 residues long. The specimen was PBMCs. The receptor's source is a man aged 25 to 40 in good health and CMV-seronegative. This rearrangement joins TRBV2 to TRBJ1-5; tentatively, D is TRBD1 (5 bases). The CDR3 loop reads CASSDRQIGNQPQHF. The CDR3, as DNA: TGTGCCAGCAGTGACAGACAGATAGGCAATCAGCCCCAGCATTTT.